This T cell receptor beta chain was retrieved from a study of blood T cell repertoires in COVID-19. For the study at large: Both acute and convalescent COVID-19 samples were obtained from the United States, Italy and Spain. The analysed material was cDNA or gDNA that came from T cells, B-cell-depleted T cells, or PBMCs.

Original methodology: Estimated nucleated cell counts came from reference gene primer amplification. Repertoires were generated with immunoSEQ multiplex PCR, while TCRdb's copy carries only in-frame clones and drops some. V, J and clone size were drawn from that table, and D and trimming were deduced from the DNA. Among 400,000 or so clones listed, approximately 91% were seen once. Seattle patients were enrolled while actively infected and followed longitudinally. With 4 bases clipped from V and 0 bases from J, the junction kept 15 bases outside the gene matches. The CDR3 is 20 residues long. Germline lookup yields CDR1 MDHEN and CDR2 SYDVKM.

This receptor was taken from a woman aged 40 to 49 with COVID-19, enrolled during active disease. Sequences were obtained from peripheral blood. J is TRBJ2-4 and V is TRBV28; TRBD2 agrees at 10 bases. CDR3 coding DNA: TGTGCCAGCAGTTATTGGCTAGCGGGAGCCTCCCATTTAGCCAAAAACATTCAGTACTTC. Its protein product is CASSYWLAGASHLAKNIQYF.